The T cell receptor beta chain described here comes from a study of CD8+ T cells in alopecia areata. Study observations and caveats: Relative to normal scalp, lesional scalp, especially alopecia totalis/universalis, showed higher clonality.

Starting from PBMCs, sorting isolated CD4+ and CD8+ T cells. Extraction of RNA preceded its reverse transcription into cDNA, which served as the sequencing template. Here immunoSEQ multiplex PCR was the method, and the copy in TCRdb shows in-frame clones only, minus some. Seen here are over 85,000 clones, around 38% observed once, and the top ten hold about 1.2%. Comment on this clone: Its specificity is unknown.

The V end lost 3 bases, the J end lost 8 bases, and 12 bases lay between the germline ends. Germline assignment: CDR1 SGHDN and CDR2 FVKESK. The CDR3 length is 13 residues. Sequences were obtained from CD4+ T cells sorted from blood. This TCR was recovered from a human donor with alopecia areata. J is TRBJ2-3 and V is TRBV14, with D possibly being TRBD2 (6 bases). The chain's CDR3 is CASSQERTTTQYF. CDR3 bases: TGTGCCAGCAGCCAGGAAAGGACTACTACGCAGTATTTT.